This entry features one T cell receptor beta chain sequence. Its specific antigen is unknown. The record has no base qualities; no much larger clone is one base away. The data belong to a study of T-cell reconstitution after alpha-beta-depleted transplantation in children (dated by TCRdb to the mid-2010s). Notes on the research overall: T-cell immune reconstitution after TCRalphabeta/CD19-depleted allogeneic hematopoietic cell transplantation in children was quantitatively tracked in the study by means of TCR repertoire profiling.

The CDR3, from cysteine to phenylalanine, totals 14 residues. The sequence is cut down to CDR3 DNA, 42 bases in frame from base 1. Taken from the germline V gene (reference sequence), the CDR1 and CDR2 loops are MNHEY and SMNVEV. V is pared back by 7 bases and J by 3 bases, with 16 bases lying between the germline termini. Libraries were prepared through PCR. These reads were obtained on an Illumina HiSeq 2500. TCR library preparation used molecular barcoding, with unique molecular identifiers applied to normalize quantification of the TCRbeta repertoire. TCRdb itself trimmed the public reads at Q25 with fastp, ran MiXCR and retained productive beta chains. Rows with a matching CDR3 protein are joined into one entry that keeps the most common DNA and genes. Across this sample there are 300,000 or so distinct CDR3 sequences, with about a tenth seen only once. The ten largest clonotypes hold around 10% of the sample.

This TCR derives from a human donor who donated a stem cell graft to a child with SCID. This specimen was PBMCs from the stem cell graft donor, taken from the stem cell graft. Here the chain combines TRBV27 and TRBJ2-7, with the D segment identity uncertain. The sequenced DNA: TGTGCCAGCACCCCCTGGGCCGGATACTACGAGCAGTACTTC. This encodes CASTPWAGYYEQYF.